Listed here is a single T cell receptor (beta chain). The sample is drawn from a study of preoperative IRX-2 immunotherapy in early breast cancer. Treatment reported: preoperative locoregional IRX-2 cytokine immunotherapy. Patients received preoperative, locoregional IRX-2 cytokine immunotherapy in a phase Ib study. Libraries were prepared by immunoSEQ multiplex PCR; TCRdb keeps only in-frame clonotypes and omits some of them. The sample consists of around 95,000 clones, just over 85% of them appearing once. The CDR3 loop spans 16 amino acids. Germline V lookup: CDR1 SGHRS, CDR2 YFSETQ. V lost 7 bases and J 1 base, leaving 19 bases between the germline ends.

The source was tumor tissue, collected after IRX-2 immunotherapy. The rearrangement links TRBV5-1 to TRBJ2-3, with a weak D call TRBD1 (5 bases). This TCR derives from a human donor with breast cancer. The CDR3 here is CASLRGHPTGTDTQYF. The CDR3 DNA reads as TGCGCCAGCCTCCGAGGTCACCCGACAGGCACAGATACGCAGTATTTT.